The 15 T cell receptor beta chains below were found in one sample sequenced in a study of CD8 T cells in Susac syndrome. RNA amounts of 0.5 to 1 ug underwent reverse transcription with random hexamers. TCRdb re-called the immunoSEQ multiplex PCR reads with MiXCR, one entry per CDR3 protein. The table includes 150,000 to 200,000 distinct CDR3 sequences, around 96% detected once. The specimen sequenced was CD8+ T cells from PBMCs. The origin of the receptors is a human donor with multiple sclerosis.

This chain connects TRBV30 to TRBJ2-5; D ambiguous. This CDR3 comprises 12 residues. Per the germline V gene, CDR1 is GTSNPN and CDR2 is SVGIG (reference sequence). V was trimmed by 2 bases and J by 5 bases, leaving 9 bases between them. CDR3 sequence reads: CAWSLSSETQYF. Here the CDR3 DNA reads TGTGCCTGGAGTCTTAGTTCGGAGACCCAGTACTTC.

The chain links TRBV27 to TRBJ1-5, with TRBD1 as a possible D gene (6 bases). Germline CDR1 MNHEY, CDR2 SMNVEV (reference sequence). Trimming shortened V by 5 bases and J by 7 bases, and 15 bases separated the two germline ends. CDR3 length: 14 amino acids. This CDR3 reads CASSSDRRWQPQHF. The CDR3 DNA reads as TGTGCCAGCAGTAGCGACAGGCGGTGGCAGCCCCAGCATTTT.

The chain carries TRBV5-1 and TRBJ2-3, with TRBD1 matching 8 bases. The CDR3 is made up of 17 amino acids. In germline, CDR1 is SGHRS, CDR2 YFSETQ. Unmatched junction bases numbered 11, after V lost 1 base and J lost 4 bases. CDR3 nucleotides: TGCGCCAGCAGCTTGAGGCCTCAGGGGGCGCGGGCAGATACGCAGTATTTT. Its protein is CASSLRPQGARADTQYF.

The chain combines TRBV11-2 with TRBJ2-3, with D maybe TRBD1 (8 bases). Germline V gene sequence: CDR1 SGHAT, CDR2 FQNNGV. This CDR3 region has 13 residues. V lost 8 bases, J lost 3 bases, and 12 bases lay in between. The CDR3 loop reads CASYRGGTDTQYF. The DNA of the CDR3 is TGTGCCAGCTACAGGGGGGGAACAGATACGCAGTATTTT.

The rearrangement uses TRBV20-1 and TRBJ2-7; TRBD1 or TRBD2 may be the D gene (6 bases each). Germline CDR1 reads DFQATT; CDR2 reads SNEGSKA (reference sequence). The CDR3 consists of 13 residues. With 3 bases removed from V and 7 bases from J, the gap between germline ends came to 16 bases. The CDR3 DNA sequence: TGCAGTGCTAGTCCCCTGGGGGGCCCTGAGCAGTACTTC. Protein: CSASPLGGPEQYF.

The rearrangement uses TRBV20-1 and TRBJ2-1; D remains ambiguous. CDR1 is DFQATT and CDR2 is SNEGSKA in the germline V gene (reference sequence). The V and J ends lost 0 bases and 8 bases respectively, with 14 bases between them. This CDR3 is built from 14 residues. The CDR3 DNA is TGCAGTGCTAGAGATACGCCCTTCCGGGATGAGCAGTTCTTC. Its translation: CSARDTPFRDEQFF.

There are a few counts of this clonotype. The chain is built from TRBV6-2 or TRBV6-3 and TRBJ2-4; D remains ambiguous. Germline CDR1 reads MNHEY; CDR2 reads SVGEGT. V dropped 5 bases and J dropped 6 bases, with 8 bases sitting between them. The CDR3 runs to 12 residues. In DNA form, the CDR3 reads TGTGCCAGCAGTCTCCGAGGAAACATTCAGTACTTC. It specifies CASSLRGNIQYF.

The chain couples TRBV6-2 or TRBV6-3 to TRBJ2-7, with 8 positions matching TRBD2. Germline assignment: CDR1 MNHEY and CDR2 SVGEGT. The CDR3 covers 15 residues. V lost 6 bases to trimming and J lost 6 bases; unmatched junction nucleotides: 13. The CDR3 DNA sequence: TGTGCCAGCAGAAAGAGAACGGGAGGGCCTATCGAGCAGTACTTC. This translates into CASRKRTGGPIEQYF.

This rearrangement joins TRBV29-1 to TRBJ2-1; 10 positions agree with TRBD1. Germline V CDR1 and CDR2: SQVTM, ANQGSEA. V gave up 3 bases and J gave up 4 bases; unmatched junction bases: 9. CDR3 length: 16 residues. Here the CDR3 reads CSVEGARDRGYNEQFF. In DNA, the CDR3 is TGCAGCGTTGAGGGGGCCAGGGACAGGGGTTACAATGAGCAGTTCTTC.

The chain uses TRBV28 and TRBJ1-1, with D perhaps TRBD1 (6 bases). The CDR3 length is 16 residues. The V and J ends lost 3 bases and 2 bases respectively, with 16 bases between them. Germline CDR1 reads MDHEN; CDR2 reads SYDVKM. The CDR3 DNA follows: TGTGCCAGCAGTTTTCTAACAGGGTCGGCAAACACTGAAGCTTTCTTT. Translating it yields CASSFLTGSANTEAFF.

CDR3 in DNA: TGCAGCGTTGAGGGTCAGGAGGGCTACACCTTC. This encodes CSVEGQEGYTF. This chain joins TRBV29-1 and TRBJ1-2; D uncertain. This CDR3 comprises 11 residues. The germline V gene encodes CDR1 SQVTM and CDR2 ANQGSEA. V lost 3 bases to trimming and J lost 8 bases, with 10 bases between them.

The gene calls are TRBV20-1 and TRBJ2-1, with a tentative D call TRBD1 (5 bases). The CDR3 has 16 amino acids. Deletions cut 5 bases from V and 0 bases from J, with 17 bases between. Germline V gene sequence: CDR1 DFQATT, CDR2 SNEGSKA (reference sequence). CDR3: CSAPKTDMSSYNEQFF. The CDR3 DNA sequence: TGCAGTGCTCCCAAGACAGACATGAGCTCCTACAATGAGCAGTTCTTC.

V gene TRBV6-4 combines with J gene TRBJ2-7; weak D call: TRBD1 (6 bases). With 4 bases removed from V and 2 bases from J, the gap between germline ends came to 6 bases. CDR3 size: 12 residues. Germline loops: CDR1 MRHNA, CDR2 SNTAGT. CDR3 nucleotides: TGTGCCAGCAGTGGGGGGCCCTACGAGCAGTACTTC. This codes for CASSGGPYEQYF.

V is TRBV27 and J is TRBJ2-3, with unresolved D. This CDR3 has 14 amino acids. The germline gives CDR1 MNHEY, CDR2 SMNVEV (reference sequence). Trimming pared 2 bases from V and 3 bases from J, leaving 9 bases between. Written as DNA, the CDR3 is TGTGCCAGCAGTTTAGGCCCTGGGACAGATACGCAGTATTTT. This codes for CASSLGPGTDTQYF.

CDR3 sequence reads: CASSLLQGSYEQYF. For the CDR3, the DNA is TGTGCCAGCAGCTTATTACAGGGATCCTACGAGCAGTACTTC. This sequence joins TRBV7-9 and TRBJ2-7; D possibly corresponds to TRBD1 (6 bases). The germline CDR1 and CDR2 sequences are SEHNR and FQNEAQ (reference sequence). V was cut by 2 bases and J by 1 base, with 9 bases left in between. This CDR3 contains 14 residues.